A selection of T cell receptor beta chains follows, all from one sample in a study of blood T cell repertoires in COVID-19. Some clones are missing from TCRdb's copy, which holds only in-frame ones; the method was immunoSEQ multiplex PCR. The sample holds 200,000 to 250,000 clones, nearly 85% seen once. The sample taken for sequencing was peripheral blood. Every receptor here comes from a woman aged 25-40 years with COVID-19, enrolled during active disease. CDR3s include the opening cysteine and the closing phenylalanine or tryptophan. D genes are given only for firm matches. Not all rows give a size; the values are once, few, many and, for expanded clones, a class.

cdr3_aa: CASGLVRNLDGGDEAFF; v_call: TRBV12-5; j_call: TRBJ1-1; clone_size: .; d_call: .
cdr3_aa: CSVEGAGGNRSSYNEQFF; v_call: TRBV29-1; j_call: TRBJ2-1; clone_size: .; d_call: TRBD2
cdr3_aa: CASSLEGQGDGYTF; v_call: TRBV5-1; j_call: TRBJ1-2; clone_size: .; d_call: TRBD1
cdr3_aa: CATSDSNEQFF; v_call: TRBV24-1; j_call: TRBJ2-1; clone_size: .; d_call: .
cdr3_aa: CASSLGHTTDTQYF; v_call: TRBV7-9; j_call: TRBJ2-3; clone_size: .; d_call: .
cdr3_aa: CAGRGGLPGNTIYF; v_call: TRBV30; j_call: TRBJ1-3; clone_size: .; d_call: .
cdr3_aa: CASRTGSGNQPQHF; v_call: TRBV2; j_call: TRBJ1-5; clone_size: few; d_call: TRBD1
cdr3_aa: CASSRDSLNIQYF; v_call: TRBV25-1; j_call: TRBJ2-4; clone_size: .; d_call: TRBD1
cdr3_aa: CASSDSGEYYNEQFF; v_call: TRBV2; j_call: TRBJ2-1; clone_size: once; d_call: .
cdr3_aa: CASSPSGGWNTEAFF; v_call: TRBV11-2; j_call: TRBJ1-1; clone_size: .; d_call: .
cdr3_aa: CASSPGGGRMYGYTF; v_call: TRBV14; j_call: TRBJ1-2; clone_size: .; d_call: .
cdr3_aa: CASSPQGGDEKLFF; v_call: TRBV27; j_call: TRBJ1-4; clone_size: .; d_call: .
cdr3_aa: CASSLAAGAGELFF; v_call: TRBV7-2; j_call: TRBJ2-2; clone_size: .; d_call: .
cdr3_aa: CASSTTGHEQYF; v_call: TRBV2; j_call: TRBJ2-7; clone_size: .; d_call: .
cdr3_aa: CASSLGLAGGSVNEQYF; v_call: TRBV5-4; j_call: TRBJ2-7; clone_size: .; d_call: TRBD2
cdr3_aa: CASSIASQGAGDTQYF; v_call: TRBV19; j_call: TRBJ2-3; clone_size: .; d_call: TRBD1
cdr3_aa: CASSLAFGTGIPDF; v_call: TRBV11-1; j_call: TRBJ2-7; clone_size: .; d_call: .
cdr3_aa: CASSIWQNTEAFF; v_call: TRBV2; j_call: TRBJ1-1; clone_size: .; d_call: .
cdr3_aa: CASSQGPSQGQNIQYF; v_call: TRBV14; j_call: TRBJ2-4; clone_size: .; d_call: .
cdr3_aa: CASSWTSGGAADTQYF; v_call: TRBV2; j_call: TRBJ2-3; clone_size: .; d_call: TRBD2
cdr3_aa: CASSLGGPMNTEAFF; v_call: TRBV7-3; j_call: TRBJ1-1; clone_size: .; d_call: .
cdr3_aa: CASSQSSSGQGGDYGYTF; v_call: TRBV14; j_call: TRBJ1-2; clone_size: .; d_call: .
cdr3_aa: CASRPGTGGNEKLFF; v_call: TRBV28; j_call: TRBJ1-4; clone_size: once; d_call: TRBD1
cdr3_aa: CASSLVGGGYNEQFF; v_call: TRBV7-9; j_call: TRBJ2-1; clone_size: .; d_call: .
cdr3_aa: CASSLDRVDEKLFF; v_call: TRBV7-2; j_call: TRBJ1-4; clone_size: .; d_call: TRBD1
cdr3_aa: CASSLALEETQYF; v_call: TRBV7-2; j_call: TRBJ2-5; clone_size: .; d_call: .
cdr3_aa: CASSLGGSYGYTF; v_call: TRBV5-4; j_call: TRBJ1-2; clone_size: .; d_call: .
cdr3_aa: CASRGLSSYNEQFF; v_call: TRBV7-2; j_call: TRBJ2-1; clone_size: .; d_call: .
cdr3_aa: CASSSMNTEAFF; v_call: TRBV12-3/TRBV12-4; j_call: TRBJ1-1; clone_size: .; d_call: .